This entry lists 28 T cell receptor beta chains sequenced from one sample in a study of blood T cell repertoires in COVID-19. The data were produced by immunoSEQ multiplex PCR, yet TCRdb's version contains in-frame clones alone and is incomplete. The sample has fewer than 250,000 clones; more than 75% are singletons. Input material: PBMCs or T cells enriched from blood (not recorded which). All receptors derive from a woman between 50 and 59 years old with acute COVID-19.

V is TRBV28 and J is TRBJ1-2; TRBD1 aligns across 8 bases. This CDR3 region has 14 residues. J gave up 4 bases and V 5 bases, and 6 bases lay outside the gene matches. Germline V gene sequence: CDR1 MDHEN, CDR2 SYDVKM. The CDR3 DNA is TGTGCCAGCAGTACTACAGGGGGGCCCTATGGCTACACCTTC. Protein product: CASSTTGGPYGYTF.

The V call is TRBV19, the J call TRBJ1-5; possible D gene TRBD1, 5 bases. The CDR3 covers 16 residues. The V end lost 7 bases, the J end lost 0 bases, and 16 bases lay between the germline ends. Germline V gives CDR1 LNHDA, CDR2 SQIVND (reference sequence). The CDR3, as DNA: TGTGCCAGTACCTCACCTTTGGGGGGTAGCAATCAGCCCCAGCATTTT. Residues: CASTSPLGGSNQPQHF. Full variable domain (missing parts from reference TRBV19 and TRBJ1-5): DGGITQSPKYLFRKEGQNVTLSCEQNLNHDAMYWYRQDPGQGLRLIYYSQIVNDFQKGDIAEGYSVSREKKESFPLTVTSAQKNPTAFYLCASTSPLGGSNQPQHFGDGTRLSIL.

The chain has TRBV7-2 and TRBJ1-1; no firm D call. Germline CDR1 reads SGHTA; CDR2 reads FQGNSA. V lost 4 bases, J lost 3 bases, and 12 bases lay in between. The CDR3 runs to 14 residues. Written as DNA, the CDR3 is TGTGCCAGCAGCTCAGCACGCAGGTACACTGAAGCTTTCTTT. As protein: CASSSARRYTEAFF.

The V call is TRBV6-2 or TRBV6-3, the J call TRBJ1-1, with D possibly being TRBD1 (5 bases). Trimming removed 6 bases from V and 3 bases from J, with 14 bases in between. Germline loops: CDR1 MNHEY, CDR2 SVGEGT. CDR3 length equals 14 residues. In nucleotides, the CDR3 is TGTGCCAGCAGCCAATCAGGGAGGTACACTGAAGCTTTCTTT. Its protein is CASSQSGRYTEAFF.

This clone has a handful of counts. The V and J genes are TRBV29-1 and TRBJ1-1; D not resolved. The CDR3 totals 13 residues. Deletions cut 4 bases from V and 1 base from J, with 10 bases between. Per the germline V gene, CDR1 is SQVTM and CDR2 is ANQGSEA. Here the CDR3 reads CSVVITGNTEAFF. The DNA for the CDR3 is TGCAGCGTTGTAATTACGGGGAACACTGAAGCTTTCTTT.

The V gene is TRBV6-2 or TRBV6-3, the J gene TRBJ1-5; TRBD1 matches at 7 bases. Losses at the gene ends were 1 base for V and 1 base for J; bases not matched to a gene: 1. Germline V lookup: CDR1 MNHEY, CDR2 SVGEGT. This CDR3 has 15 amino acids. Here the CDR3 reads CASSYLGQSNQPQHF. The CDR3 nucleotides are TGTGCCAGCAGTTACTTGGGACAGAGCAATCAGCCCCAGCATTTT.

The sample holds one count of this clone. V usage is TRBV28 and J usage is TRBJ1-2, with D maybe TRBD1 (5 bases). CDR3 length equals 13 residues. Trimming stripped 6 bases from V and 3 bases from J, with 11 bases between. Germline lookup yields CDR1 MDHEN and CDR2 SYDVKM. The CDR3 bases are TGTGCCAGCAGGCCCGGGACTGACTATGGCTACACCTTC. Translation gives CASRPGTDYGYTF.

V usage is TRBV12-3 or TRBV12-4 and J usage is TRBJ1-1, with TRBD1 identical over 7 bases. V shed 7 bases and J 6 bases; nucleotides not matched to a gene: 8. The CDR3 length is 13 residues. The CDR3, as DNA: TGTGCCAGCAAGCGCAGGGGGGCAGCTGAAGCTTTCTTT. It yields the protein CASKRRGAAEAFF.

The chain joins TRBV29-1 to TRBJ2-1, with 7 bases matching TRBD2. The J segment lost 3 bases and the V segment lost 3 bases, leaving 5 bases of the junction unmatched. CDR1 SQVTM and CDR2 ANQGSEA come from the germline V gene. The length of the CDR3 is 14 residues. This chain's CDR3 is CSVDGGGGYNEQFF. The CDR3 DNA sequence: TGCAGCGTTGATGGTGGGGGGGGCTACAATGAGCAGTTCTTC.

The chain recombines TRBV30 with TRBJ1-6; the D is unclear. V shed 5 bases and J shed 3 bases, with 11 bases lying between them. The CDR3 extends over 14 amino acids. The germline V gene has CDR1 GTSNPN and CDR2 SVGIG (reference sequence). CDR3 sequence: CAWCPDIYNSPLHF. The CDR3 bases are TGTGCCTGGTGCCCCGACATCTATAATTCACCCCTCCACTTT.

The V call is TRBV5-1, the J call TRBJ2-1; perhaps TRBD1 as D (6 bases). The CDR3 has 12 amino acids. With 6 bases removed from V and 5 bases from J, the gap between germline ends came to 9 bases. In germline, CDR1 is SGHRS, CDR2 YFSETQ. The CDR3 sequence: CASIGQNNEQFF. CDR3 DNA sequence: TGCGCCAGCATAGGACAGAACAATGAGCAGTTCTTC. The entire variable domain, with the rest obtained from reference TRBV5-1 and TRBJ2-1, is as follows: KAGVTQTPRYLIKTRGQQVTLSCSPISGHRSVSWYQQTPGQGLQFLFEYFSETQRNKGNFPGRFSGRQFSNSRSEMNVSTLELGDSALYLCASIGQNNEQFFGPGTRLTVL.

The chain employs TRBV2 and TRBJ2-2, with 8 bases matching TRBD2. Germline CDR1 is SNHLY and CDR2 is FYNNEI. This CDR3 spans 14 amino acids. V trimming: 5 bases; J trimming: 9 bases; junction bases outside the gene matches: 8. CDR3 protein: CASSRSGGGRELFF. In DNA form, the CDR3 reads TGTGCCAGCAGTCGGAGCGGGGGCGGCCGGGAGCTGTTTTTT.

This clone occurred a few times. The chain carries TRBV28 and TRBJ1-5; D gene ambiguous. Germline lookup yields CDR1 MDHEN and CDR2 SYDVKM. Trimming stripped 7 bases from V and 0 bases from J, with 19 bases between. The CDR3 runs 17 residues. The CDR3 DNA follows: TGTGCCAGCAATTCCCTCGGCGGGAAATATAGCAATCAGCCCCAGCATTTT. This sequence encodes CASNSLGGKYSNQPQHF.

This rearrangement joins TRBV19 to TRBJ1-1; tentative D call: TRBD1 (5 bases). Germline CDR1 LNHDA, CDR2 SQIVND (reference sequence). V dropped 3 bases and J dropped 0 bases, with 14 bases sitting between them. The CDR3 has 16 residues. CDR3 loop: CASSILRGVMNTEAFF. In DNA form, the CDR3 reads TGTGCCAGTAGTATTCTTCGGGGGGTTATGAACACTGAAGCTTTCTTT.

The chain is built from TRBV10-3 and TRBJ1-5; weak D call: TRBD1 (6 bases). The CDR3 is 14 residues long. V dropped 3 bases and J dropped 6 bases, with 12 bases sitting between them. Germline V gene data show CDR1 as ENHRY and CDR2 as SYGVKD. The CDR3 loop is CAISDTGGIQPQHF. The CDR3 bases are TGTGCCATCAGTGATACGGGGGGCATTCAGCCCCAGCATTTT.

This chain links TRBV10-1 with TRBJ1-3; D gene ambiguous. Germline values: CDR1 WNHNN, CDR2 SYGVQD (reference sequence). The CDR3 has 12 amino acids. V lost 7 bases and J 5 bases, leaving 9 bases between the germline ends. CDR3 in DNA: TGCGCCAGCATTGGAGGGAGAAACACCATATATTTT. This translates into CASIGGRNTIYF.

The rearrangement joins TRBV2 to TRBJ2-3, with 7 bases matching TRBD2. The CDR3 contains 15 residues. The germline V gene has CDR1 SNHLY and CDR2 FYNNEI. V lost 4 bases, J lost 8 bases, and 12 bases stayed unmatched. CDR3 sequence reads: CASSASRGVFGTQYF. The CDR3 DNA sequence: TGTGCCAGCAGTGCCAGCCGGGGGGTCTTTGGTACGCAGTATTTT.

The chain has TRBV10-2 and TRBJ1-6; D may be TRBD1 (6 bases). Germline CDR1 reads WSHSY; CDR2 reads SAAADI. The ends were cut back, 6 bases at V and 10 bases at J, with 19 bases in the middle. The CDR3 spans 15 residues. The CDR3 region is CASRDAQGSGSPLHF. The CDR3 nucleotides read TGCGCCAGCAGAGACGCACAGGGTTCGGGGTCACCCCTCCACTTT.

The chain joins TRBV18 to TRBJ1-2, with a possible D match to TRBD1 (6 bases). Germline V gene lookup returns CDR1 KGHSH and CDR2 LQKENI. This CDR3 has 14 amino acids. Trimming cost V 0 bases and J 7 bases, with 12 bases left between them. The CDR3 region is CASSPPTVRGGYTF. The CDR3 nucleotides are TGTGCCAGCTCACCACCTACTGTCAGGGGTGGCTACACCTTC.

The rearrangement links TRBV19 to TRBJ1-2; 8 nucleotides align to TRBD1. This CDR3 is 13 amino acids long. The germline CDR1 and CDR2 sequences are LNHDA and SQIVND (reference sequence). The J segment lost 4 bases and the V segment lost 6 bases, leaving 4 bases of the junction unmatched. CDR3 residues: CASSRGPAYGYTF. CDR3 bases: TGTGCCAGTAGCAGGGGGCCGGCCTATGGCTACACCTTC.

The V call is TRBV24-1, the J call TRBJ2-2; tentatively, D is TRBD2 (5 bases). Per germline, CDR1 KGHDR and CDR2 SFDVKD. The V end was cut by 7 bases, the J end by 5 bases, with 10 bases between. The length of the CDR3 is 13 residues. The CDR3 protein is CATSPSGTGELFF. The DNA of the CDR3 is TGTGCCACCAGCCCCTCGGGGACCGGGGAGCTGTTTTTT.

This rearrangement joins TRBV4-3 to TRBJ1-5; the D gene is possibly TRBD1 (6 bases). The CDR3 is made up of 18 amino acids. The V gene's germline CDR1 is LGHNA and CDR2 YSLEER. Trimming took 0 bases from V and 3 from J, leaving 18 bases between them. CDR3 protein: CASSQDVWGGNLNQPQHF. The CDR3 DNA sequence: TGCGCCAGCAGCCAAGATGTGTGGGGGGGCAATCTCAATCAGCCCCAGCATTTT.

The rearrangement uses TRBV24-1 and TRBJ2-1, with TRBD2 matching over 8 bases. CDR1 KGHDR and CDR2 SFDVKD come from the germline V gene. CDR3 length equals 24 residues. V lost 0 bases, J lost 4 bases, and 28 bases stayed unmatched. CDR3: CATSDLLAEPGTRNHDRTYNEQFF. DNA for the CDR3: TGTGCCACCAGTGATTTGCTTGCCGAACCCGGGACTAGGAATCACGACCGGACGTACAATGAGCAGTTCTTC.

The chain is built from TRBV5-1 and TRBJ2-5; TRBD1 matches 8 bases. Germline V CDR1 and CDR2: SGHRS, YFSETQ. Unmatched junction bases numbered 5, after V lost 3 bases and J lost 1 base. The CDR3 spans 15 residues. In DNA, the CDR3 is TGCGCCAGCAGCTCCCGGACAGGGCGCCAAGAGACCCAGTACTTC. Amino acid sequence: CASSSRTGRQETQYF.

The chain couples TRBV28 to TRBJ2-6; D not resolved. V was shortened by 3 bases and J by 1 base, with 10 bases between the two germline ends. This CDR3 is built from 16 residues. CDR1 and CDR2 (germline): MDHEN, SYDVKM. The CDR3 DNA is TGTGCCAGCAGTTTTTACAGCCAATCTGGGGCCAACGTCCTGACTTTC. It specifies CASSFYSQSGANVLTF.

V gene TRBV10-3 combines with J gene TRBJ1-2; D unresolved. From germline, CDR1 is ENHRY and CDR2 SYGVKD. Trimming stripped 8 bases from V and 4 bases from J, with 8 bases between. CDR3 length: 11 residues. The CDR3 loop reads CAISETYGYTF. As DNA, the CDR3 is TGTGCCATCTCGGAGACCTATGGCTACACCTTC.

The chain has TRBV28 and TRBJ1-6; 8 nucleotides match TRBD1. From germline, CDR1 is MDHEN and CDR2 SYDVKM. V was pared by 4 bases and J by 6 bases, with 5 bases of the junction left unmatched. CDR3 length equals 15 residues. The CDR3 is CASSWDQGANSPLHF. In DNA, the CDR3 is TGTGCCAGCAGTTGGGACCAGGGGGCTAATTCACCCCTCCACTTT.

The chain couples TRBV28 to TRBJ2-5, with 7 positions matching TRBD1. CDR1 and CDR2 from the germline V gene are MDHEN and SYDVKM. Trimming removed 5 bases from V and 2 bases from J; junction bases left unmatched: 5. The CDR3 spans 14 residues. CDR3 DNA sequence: TGTGCCAGCAGTCCGGGGACAGCACAAGAGACCCAGTACTTC. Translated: CASSPGTAQETQYF.